A single sample gave rise to the 30 T cell receptor beta chains below, sequenced in a study of T cell responses to AZD1222 COVID-19 vaccine. The repertoire was sequenced with immunoSEQ multiplex PCR; TCRdb's copy has only in-frame clones and lacks some. There are about 150,000 clones in the sample; 90% occur only once, and roughly 1.6% lies in the top ten. The sequenced sample was peripheral blood, obtained 28 days after the second AZD1222 dose. Receptor source: an adult who received the AZD1222 COVID-19 vaccine.

The gene calls are TRBV6-5 and TRBJ2-1; TRBD2 agrees at 9 bases. CDR3 length equals 13 residues. The J segment lost 6 bases and the V segment lost 6 bases, leaving 3 bases of the junction unmatched. Germline V gene lookup returns CDR1 MNHEY and CDR2 SVGAGI. The CDR3, as DNA: TGTGCCAGCAGGCTTAGCGGGAGCAATGAGCAGTTCTTC. Its translation is CASRLSGSNEQFF.

The chain couples TRBV19 to TRBJ1-1; TRBD1 agrees at 8 bases. V was clipped by 1 base and J by 8 bases; unmatched bases: 3. In germline, CDR1 is LNHDA, CDR2 SQIVND (reference sequence). The CDR3 covers 13 residues. DNA for the CDR3: TGTGCCAGTAGTATAGTGCAGGGGGCAGAAGCTTTCTTT. This codes for CASSIVQGAEAFF. Variable domain in full (rest from reference TRBV19 and TRBJ1-1): DGGITQSPKYLFRKEGQNVTLSCEQNLNHDAMYWYRQDPGQGLRLIYYSQIVNDFQKGDIAEGYSVSREKKESFPLTVTSAQKNPTAFYLCASSIVQGAEAFFGQGTRLTVV.

The chain joins TRBV7-2 to TRBJ2-1; TRBD2 aligns across 11 bases. Germline CDR1 reads SGHTA; CDR2 reads FQGNSA. This CDR3 contains 17 residues. The V and J ends lost 1 base and 4 bases, in that order; junction bases with no gene match: 6. CDR3 amino acids: CASSLVLAGGRYNEQFF. The CDR3 DNA follows: TGTGCCAGCAGCTTAGTGCTAGCGGGAGGCAGGTACAATGAGCAGTTCTTC.

The chain is built from TRBV20-1 and TRBJ2-7; no clear D gene. Germline-derived CDR1 and CDR2 are DFQATT and SNEGSKA (reference sequence). V was pared by 6 bases and J by 3 bases, with 9 bases between. The CDR3 runs to 11 residues. CDR3 region: CSAQAYYEQYF. In nucleotides, the CDR3 is TGCAGTGCCCAGGCCTACTACGAGCAGTACTTC.

The CDR3 DNA follows: TGTGCCAGCCATCGGGGCGACGCTAATGAAAAACTGTTTTTT. This translates into CASHRGDANEKLFF. This sequence joins TRBV19 and TRBJ1-4; weak D call: TRBD1 (5 bases). Trimming pared 9 bases from V and 3 bases from J, leaving 14 bases between. Germline CDR1 and CDR2: LNHDA and SQIVND (reference sequence). The CDR3 spans 14 residues. Supplemented by reference TRBV19 and TRBJ1-4, the full variable domain reads DGGITQSPKYLFRKEGQNVTLSCEQNLNHDAMYWYRQDPGQGLRLIYYSQIVNDFQKGDIAEGYSVSREKKESFPLTVTSAQKNPTAFYLCASHRGDANEKLFFGSGTQLSVL.

The CDR3 loop reads CASSKGGSTNYGYTF. The CDR3 bases are TGTGCCAGCAGCAAGGGGGGATCCACTAACTATGGCTACACCTTC. This sequence joins TRBV21-1 and TRBJ1-2. TRBV21-1 is given as a pseudogene. This CDR3 is built from 15 residues.

The J gene is TRBJ2-1, the V gene TRBV5-4; a weak D match, TRBD1 (6 bases). Germline V gives CDR1 SGHNT, CDR2 YYREEE (reference sequence). Trimming left V 2 bases short and J 7 bases short, with 10 bases between. The CDR3 length is 13 residues. CDR3 coding DNA: TGTGCCAGCAGCTTAGGGGGAAAAAATGAGCAGTTCTTC. This sequence encodes CASSLGGKNEQFF.

V and J are TRBV7-8 and TRBJ2-7; 8 bases map to TRBD1. J lost 3 bases, V lost 5 bases, and 6 bases had no gene match. Germline V gives CDR1 SGHVS, CDR2 FQNEAQ. The CDR3 consists of 14 residues. The CDR3 loop reads CASSVDRGHYEQYF. The DNA for the CDR3 is TGTGCCAGCAGCGTAGACAGGGGTCACTACGAGCAGTACTTC.

The chain couples TRBV28 to TRBJ2-7, with 8 bases matching TRBD2. The length of the CDR3 is 21 residues. V was pared by 3 bases and J by 4 bases, with 26 bases of the junction left unmatched. CDR1 MDHEN and CDR2 SYDVKM come from the germline V gene. The CDR3 DNA reads as TGTGCCAGCAGTTTTCAGGGACTAGTCATTTCCCCTACGCCGCGAGGGTACGAGCAGTACTTC. This codes for CASSFQGLVISPTPRGYEQYF.

The CDR3: CASSSRGATGSRMNEQYF. The CDR3 DNA reads as TGCGCCAGCAGCTCGCGGGGGGCGACAGGGTCCCGAATGAACGAGCAGTACTTC. The V gene is TRBV5-1, the J gene TRBJ2-7; TRBD2 is a possible D gene (8 bases). CDR3 length: 18 amino acids. The germline CDR1 and CDR2 sequences are SGHRS and YFSETQ. Trimming removed 3 bases from V and 5 bases from J, with 27 bases in between.

The chain links TRBV12-5 to TRBJ1-2; a weak D match, TRBD1 (5 bases). The CDR3 has 16 residues. The germline gives CDR1 LGHNT, CDR2 FRNRAP. V was clipped by 2 bases and J by 5 bases, with 18 bases between them. CDR3 sequence reads: CASGLPNRPNGYGYTF. The CDR3 nucleotides are TGTGCTAGTGGTTTGCCGAACAGGCCCAACGGTTATGGCTACACCTTC.

About this clone itself: The sample has other DNA sequences that encode this CDR3 too. The V and J genes are TRBV2 and TRBJ1-1; 8 nucleotides match TRBD1. The length of the CDR3 is 13 residues. Unmatched junction bases numbered 2, after V lost 3 bases and J lost 5 bases. Germline V gives CDR1 SNHLY, CDR2 FYNNEI. The CDR3 region has the DNA TGTGCCAGCAGTGAGGACAGGGATACTGAAGCTTTCTTT. It translates to CASSEDRDTEAFF.

This chain connects TRBV6-6 to TRBJ2-2; D possibly corresponds to TRBD2 (6 bases). Germline V gene data show CDR1 as MNHNY and CDR2 as SVGAGI (reference sequence). Trimming shortened V by 5 bases and J by 3 bases, and 13 bases separated the two germline ends. The CDR3 spans 15 residues. The CDR3, as DNA: TGTGCCAGCAGTCAGCCGGGACTTGACACCGGGGAGCTGTTTTTT. It codes for CASSQPGLDTGELFF.

The chain couples TRBV12-5 to TRBJ2-3, with 7 bases fitting TRBD2. Germline assignment: CDR1 LGHNT and CDR2 FRNRAP. The junction had 3 bases not matched to a gene; V was cut back by 2 bases and J by 4 bases. CDR3 length: 14 amino acids. CDR3: CASGLPGGPDTQYF. The CDR3 nucleotides are TGTGCTAGTGGTTTGCCGGGGGGACCAGATACGCAGTATTTT.

The rearrangement links TRBV7-9 to TRBJ1-6; no reliable D call. Trimming left V 7 bases short and J 2 bases short, with 6 bases between. Germline V gene lookup returns CDR1 SEHNR and CDR2 FQNEAQ (reference sequence). The length of the CDR3 is 13 residues. CDR3 bases: TGTGCCAGCACCCACCCCTATAATTCACCCCTCCACTTT. Translation gives CASTHPYNSPLHF.

This clone was observed once. The chain combines TRBV5-1 with TRBJ1-4; weak D call: TRBD1 (5 bases). There are 16 residues in the CDR3. The V end was cut by 0 bases, the J end by 4 bases, with 13 bases between. The V gene's germline CDR1 is SGHRS and CDR2 YFSETQ. CDR3 DNA sequence: TGCGCCAGCAGCTTGGGGTCGGGGACTCTTAATGAAAAACTGTTTTTT. It translates to CASSLGSGTLNEKLFF. Based on the CDR3 plus reference TRBV5-1 and TRBJ1-4, the full variable domain is KAGVTQTPRYLIKTRGQQVTLSCSPISGHRSVSWYQQTPGQGLQFLFEYFSETQRNKGNFPGRFSGRQFSNSRSEMNVSTLELGDSALYLCASSLGSGTLNEKLFFGSGTQLSVL.

The chain couples TRBV3-1 (or the pseudogene TRBV3-2) to TRBJ1-4; weak D call: TRBD1 (6 bases). V was shortened by 2 bases and J by 6 bases, with 13 bases between the two germline ends. Germline CDR1 LGHDT, CDR2 YNNKEL (reference sequence). The CDR3 is made up of 15 amino acids. The CDR3 DNA reads as TGTGCCAGCAGCCAAAAACCCGGACAGTATGAAAAACTGTTTTTT. Its protein product is CASSQKPGQYEKLFF.

V is TRBV18 and J is TRBJ2-7; perhaps D is TRBD1 or TRBD2 (7 bases each). Germline values: CDR1 KGHSH, CDR2 LQKENI. Trimming stripped 3 bases from V and 7 bases from J, with 16 bases between. This CDR3 region has 14 residues. CDR3: CASSPTGRVGEQYF. The DNA of the CDR3 is TGTGCCAGCTCACCGACAGGGAGGGTCGGAGAGCAGTACTTC.

CDR3 loop: CATSRFSGRAIYEQYF. CDR3 DNA: TGTGCCACCAGCAGGTTTAGCGGGAGGGCAATCTACGAGCAGTACTTC. The chain combines TRBV15 with TRBJ2-7, with 11 positions matching TRBD2. CDR3 length: 16 amino acids. Germline V CDR1 and CDR2: LNHNV, YYDKDF (reference sequence). The J segment lost 3 bases and the V segment lost 3 bases, leaving 7 bases of the junction unmatched.

The J gene is TRBJ1-1, the V gene TRBV7-2, with 9 bases identical to TRBD1. Germline assignment: CDR1 SGHTA and CDR2 FQGNSA. CDR3 length: 13 amino acids. V shed 4 bases and J 3 bases; nucleotides not matched to a gene: 0. The CDR3 here is CASSWDRDTEAFF. The CDR3 coding sequence is TGTGCCAGCAGCTGGGACAGGGACACTGAAGCTTTCTTT.

This clone was found a few times. The V and J genes are TRBV5-1 and TRBJ2-3, with 8 bases that match TRBD1. Germline V CDR1 and CDR2: SGHRS, YFSETQ. V was clipped by 2 bases and J by 5 bases; unmatched bases: 4. CDR3 length equals 14 residues. The CDR3: CASSFQGAIDTQYF. CDR3 sequence (DNA): TGCGCCAGCAGCTTCCAGGGGGCAATAGATACGCAGTATTTT. The variable domain in full, with the rest retrieved from reference TRBV5-1 and TRBJ2-3, is KAGVTQTPRYLIKTRGQQVTLSCSPISGHRSVSWYQQTPGQGLQFLFEYFSETQRNKGNFPGRFSGRQFSNSRSEMNVSTLELGDSALYLCASSFQGAIDTQYFGPGTRLTVL.

The genes are TRBV27 and TRBJ2-7; D may be TRBD1 or TRBD2 (5 bases each). Trimming left V 6 bases short and J 4 bases short, with 19 bases between. CDR1 and CDR2 (germline): MNHEY, SMNVEV (reference sequence). The CDR3 totals 15 residues. The CDR3 here is CASRLPGPKIYEQYF. The CDR3 bases are TGTGCCAGCAGATTACCGGGACCGAAGATTTACGAGCAGTACTTC.

This chain joins TRBV3-1 (or the pseudogene TRBV3-2) and TRBJ1-6, with no clear D. V was shortened by 3 bases and J by 3 bases, with 12 bases between the two germline ends. Germline V gives CDR1 LGHDT, CDR2 YNNKEL (reference sequence). There are 16 residues in the CDR3. The DNA for the CDR3 is TGTGCCAGCAGCCAGACTGCGGCCCACTATAATTCACCCCTCCACTTT. It yields the protein CASSQTAAHYNSPLHF.

The chain employs TRBV11-3 and TRBJ2-7, with 8 nucleotides matching TRBD1. Germline V lookup: CDR1 SGHNT, CDR2 YENEEA. The CDR3 covers 15 residues. V lost 2 bases and J lost 3; bases outside the gene matches: 6. CDR3 DNA sequence: TGTGCCAGCAGCTTATATTTCGGACAGGGCTACGAGCAGTACTTC. This translates into CASSLYFGQGYEQYF.

The chain has TRBV4-2 and TRBJ2-1; TRBD1 matches 10 bases. CDR3 length equals 15 residues. Germline CDR1 is LGHNA and CDR2 is YNFKEQ. V lost 0 bases to trimming and J lost 7 bases; unmatched junction nucleotides: 3. DNA of the CDR3: TGTGCCAGCAGCCAAGAGACAGGGGGCGCAAATGAGCAGTTCTTC. It codes for CASSQETGGANEQFF.

Points on this clone: The germline gene is not matched at one end of the junction; a read error may be the cause. This CDR3 reads CASSLGDVKSIQYF. The CDR3, as DNA: TGCGCCAGCAGTTTGGGGGACGTTAAAAGCATTCAGTACTTC. The chain uses TRBV5-1 and TRBJ2-4, with D perhaps given as TRBD1 or TRBD2 (5 bases each). Germline V gene data show CDR1 as SGHRS and CDR2 as YFSETQ. This CDR3 contains 14 residues.

The V call is TRBV9, the J call TRBJ2-2; D not resolved. V was clipped by 1 base and J by 2 bases, with 12 bases between them. This CDR3 spans 16 amino acids. Per the germline V gene, CDR1 is SGDLS and CDR2 is YYNGEE. This chain's CDR3 is CASSVRLATNTGELFF. The DNA for the CDR3 is TGTGCCAGCAGCGTACGCCTGGCAACCAACACCGGGGAGCTGTTTTTT.

This chain joins TRBV7-3 and TRBJ2-1, with D uncertain. This CDR3 comprises 14 residues. V was cut by 0 bases and J by 6 bases, with 9 bases left in between. Germline loops: CDR1 SGHTA, CDR2 FQGTGA. The CDR3 region is CASSLTGIVNEQFF. The CDR3 nucleotides are TGTGCCAGCAGCTTAACGGGCATAGTCAATGAGCAGTTCTTC.

The V call is TRBV4-1, the J call TRBJ1-1; D is unclear. V was cut by 1 base and J by 6 bases, with 9 bases left in between. From germline, CDR1 is MGHRA and CDR2 YSYEKL. The CDR3 runs to 13 residues. The DNA for the CDR3 is TGCGCCAGCAGCCAAGGGGCGCTGGCTGAAGCTTTCTTT. This translates into CASSQGALAEAFF.

This clone was seen just once. V is TRBV7-9 and J is TRBJ1-1, with D maybe TRBD1 (5 bases). The CDR3 consists of 14 residues. Looked up from germline, CDR1 is SEHNR and CDR2 is FQNEAQ (reference sequence). The V and J ends lost 3 bases and 7 bases respectively, with 15 bases between them. CDR3 DNA sequence: TGTGCCAGCAGCTTCCCGGGGCCTCACCTTGAAGCTTTCTTT. Protein sequence: CASSFPGPHLEAFF.